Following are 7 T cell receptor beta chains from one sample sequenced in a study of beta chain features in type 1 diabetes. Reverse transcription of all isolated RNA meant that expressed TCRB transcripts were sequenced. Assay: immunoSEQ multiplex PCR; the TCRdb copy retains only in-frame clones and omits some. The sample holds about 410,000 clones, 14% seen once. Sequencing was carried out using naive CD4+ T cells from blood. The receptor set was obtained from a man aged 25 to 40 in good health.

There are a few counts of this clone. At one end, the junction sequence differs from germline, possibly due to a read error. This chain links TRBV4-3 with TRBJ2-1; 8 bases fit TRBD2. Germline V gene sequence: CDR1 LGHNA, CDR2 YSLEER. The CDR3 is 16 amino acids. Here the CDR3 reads CASNQDRAGAHNEQFF. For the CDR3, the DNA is TGCGCCAGCAACCAAGATAGAGCGGGGGCTCACAATGAGCAGTTCTTC.

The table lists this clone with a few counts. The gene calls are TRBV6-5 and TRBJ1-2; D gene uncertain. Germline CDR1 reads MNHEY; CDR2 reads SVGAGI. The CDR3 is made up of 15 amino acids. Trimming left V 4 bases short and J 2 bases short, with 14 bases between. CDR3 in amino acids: CASSWDQGANYGYTF. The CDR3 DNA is TGTGCCAGCAGTTGGGATCAAGGAGCCAACTATGGCTACACCTTC.

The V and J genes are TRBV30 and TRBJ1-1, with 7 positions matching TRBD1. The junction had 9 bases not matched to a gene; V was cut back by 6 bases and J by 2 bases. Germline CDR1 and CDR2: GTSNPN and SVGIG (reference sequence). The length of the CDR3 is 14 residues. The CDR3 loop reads CACRQGVYNTEAFF. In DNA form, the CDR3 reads TGTGCCTGTCGGCAGGGGGTTTATAACACTGAAGCTTTCTTT.

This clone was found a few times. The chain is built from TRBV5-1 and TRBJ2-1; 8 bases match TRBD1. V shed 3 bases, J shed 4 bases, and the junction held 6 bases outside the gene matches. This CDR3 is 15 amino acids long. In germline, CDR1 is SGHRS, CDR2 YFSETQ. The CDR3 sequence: CASSSGQGHYNEQFF. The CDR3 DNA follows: TGCGCCAGCAGCTCCGGACAGGGTCATTACAATGAGCAGTTCTTC.

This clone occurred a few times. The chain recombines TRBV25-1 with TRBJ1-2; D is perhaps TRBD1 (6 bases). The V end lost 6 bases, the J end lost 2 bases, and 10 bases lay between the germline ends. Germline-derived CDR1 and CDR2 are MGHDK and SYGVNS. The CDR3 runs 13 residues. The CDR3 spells CASRSGGNYGYTF. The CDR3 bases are TGTGCCAGCAGGTCTGGGGGCAACTATGGCTACACCTTC.

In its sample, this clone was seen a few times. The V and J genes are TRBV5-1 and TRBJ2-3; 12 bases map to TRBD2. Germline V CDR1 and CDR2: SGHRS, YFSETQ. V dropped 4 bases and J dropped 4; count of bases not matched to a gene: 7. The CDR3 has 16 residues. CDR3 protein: CASSPKLAGGSDTQYF. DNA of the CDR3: TGCGCCAGCAGCCCTAAACTAGCGGGAGGATCAGATACGCAGTATTTT. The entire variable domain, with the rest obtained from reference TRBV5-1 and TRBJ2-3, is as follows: KAGVTQTPRYLIKTRGQQVTLSCSPISGHRSVSWYQQTPGQGLQFLFEYFSETQRNKGNFPGRFSGRQFSNSRSEMNVSTLELGDSALYLCASSPKLAGGSDTQYFGPGTRLTVL.

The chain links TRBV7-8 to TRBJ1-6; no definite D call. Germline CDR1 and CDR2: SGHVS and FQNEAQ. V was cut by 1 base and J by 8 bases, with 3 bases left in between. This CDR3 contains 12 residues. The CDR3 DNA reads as TGTGCCAGCAGCTTAGAGTATTCACCCCTCCACTTT. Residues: CASSLEYSPLHF.